A single T cell receptor beta chain is shown here with its context. The data are from a study of blood T cell repertoires in COVID-19. About the study: COVID-19 samples from acute and convalescent phases originated in the United States, Italy and Spain. Sources were T cells, B-cell-depleted T cells, or PBMCs; the material itself was cDNA or gDNA.

As handled by the study authors: Amplification of reference gene primers provided the estimated nucleated cell counts. Assay: immunoSEQ multiplex PCR; the TCRdb copy retains only in-frame clones and omits some. V and J calls and clone size are copied from that table; D and trimming were computed from the DNA. In the table there are fewer than 300,000 clones, about nine tenths of which are singletons. Germline V lookup: CDR1 LNHNV, CDR2 YYDKDF (reference sequence). The length of the CDR3 is 17 residues. V lost 2 bases to trimming and J lost 6 bases; unmatched junction nucleotides: 10. The rearrangement links TRBV15 to TRBJ2-2; 9 bases are a match to TRBD1. The receptor's source is a woman in her twenties or thirties with COVID-19, enrolled during active disease. Material for sequencing was peripheral blood. For the CDR3, the DNA is TGTGCCACCAGCAGAACCCCGGGACAGGGAGTTCCCGGGGAGCTGTTTTTT. Protein: CATSRTPGQGVPGELFF.